A single sample gave rise to the 12 T cell receptor beta chains below, sequenced in a study of shared clonotypes between healthy human individuals. Measured with immunoSEQ multiplex PCR; TCRdb has only the in-frame clones, and not every one. The sample comprises about 1 million clones, about 74% of which are singletons, and over 1.3% rests with the top ten. Sequencing was performed on memory CD4+ T cells sorted from blood. The subset here: CD45RA-negative fraction. These receptors were obtained from a man younger than 30 in good health.

The gene calls are TRBV7-6 and TRBJ2-1, with no clear D. This CDR3 spans 13 amino acids. Germline loops: CDR1 SGHVS, CDR2 FNYEAQ. V was cut by 2 bases and J by 5 bases, with 7 bases left in between. The chain's CDR3 is CASSLSFDNEQFF. DNA for the CDR3: TGTGCCAGCAGCTTAAGCTTCGACAATGAGCAGTTCTTC.

The CDR3 loop reads CASSLEQGRNEQFF. The DNA for the CDR3 is TGTGCCAGCAGCTTAGAACAGGGAAGAAATGAGCAGTTCTTC. The V and J genes are TRBV5-4 and TRBJ2-1; D perhaps matches TRBD1 (6 bases). V dropped 2 bases and J dropped 7 bases, with 13 bases sitting between them. The V gene's germline CDR1 is SGHNT and CDR2 YYREEE (reference sequence). This CDR3 is built from 14 residues.

This clone appeared a single time. V usage is TRBV10-3 and J usage is TRBJ2-1; D is unresolved. The V gene's germline CDR1 is ENHRY and CDR2 SYGVKD. CDR3 length: 12 amino acids. Trimming cost V 0 bases and J 8 bases, with 5 bases left between them. The CDR3 DNA follows: TGTGCCATCAGTGAGTCGAAAGATGAGCAGTTCTTC. It specifies CAISESKDEQFF.

The V call is TRBV25-1, the J call TRBJ1-5, with no clear D. The CDR3 runs 15 residues. The ends were cut back, 6 bases at V and 3 bases at J, with 15 bases in the middle. CDR1 and CDR2 from the germline V gene are MGHDK and SYGVNS. CDR3 residues: CASSASGQFNQPQHF. The CDR3 DNA sequence: TGTGCCAGCAGCGCATCGGGTCAGTTCAATCAGCCCCAGCATTTT. Looking up the rest from reference TRBV25-1 and TRBJ1-5 gives the full variable domain: EADIYQTPRYLVIGTGKKITLECSQTMGHDKMYWYQQDPGMELHLIHYSYGVNSTEKGDLSSESTVSRIRTEHFPLTLESARPSHTSQYLCASSASGQFNQPQHFGDGTRLSIL.

The gene calls are TRBV5-8 and TRBJ1-5, with D maybe TRBD1 (5 bases). Germline loops: CDR1 SGHTS, CDR2 YDEGEE. Trimming stripped 4 bases from V and 4 bases from J, with 18 bases between. The CDR3 spans 16 residues. DNA of the CDR3: TGTGCCAGCAGCCCGTGGACAATAGAGGGGAATCAGCCCCAGCATTTT. Its protein product is CASSPWTIEGNQPQHF.

The chain carries TRBV7-2 and TRBJ2-5; D may be TRBD1 (6 bases). The CDR3 sequence is 15 residues long. Trimming cost V 5 bases and J 4 bases, with 17 bases left between them. Germline CDR1 reads SGHTA; CDR2 reads FQGNSA. The CDR3 coding sequence is TGTGCCAGCAGCACCAGGGGCAGATTGGGAGAGACCCAGTACTTC. This sequence encodes CASSTRGRLGETQYF.

The chain links TRBV28 to TRBJ2-3; 8 positions match TRBD2. The CDR3 length is 15 residues. The J segment lost 1 base and the V segment lost 5 bases, leaving 5 bases of the junction unmatched. CDR1 MDHEN and CDR2 SYDVKM come from the germline V gene. CDR3 sequence reads: CASSGREGGTDTQYF. The DNA of the CDR3 is TGTGCCAGCAGTGGACGGGAGGGCGGCACAGATACGCAGTATTTT.

V usage is TRBV6-6 and J usage is TRBJ1-3; TRBD1 might be the D (5 bases). Trimming shortened V by 3 bases and J by 0 bases, and 9 bases separated the two germline ends. The CDR3 runs 15 residues. Looked up from germline, CDR1 is MNHNY and CDR2 is SVGAGI (reference sequence). In DNA, the CDR3 is TGTGCCAGCAGTTATACAGGATCCTCTGGAAACACCATATATTTT. Protein product: CASSYTGSSGNTIYF.

The V gene is TRBV5-6, the J gene TRBJ1-5; D is unresolved. Trimming shortened V by 4 bases and J by 0 bases, and 8 bases separated the two germline ends. Per germline, CDR1 SGHDT and CDR2 YYEEEE. This CDR3 has 14 amino acids. Written as DNA, the CDR3 is TGTGCCAGCAGCACCTGGGGTAGCAATCAGCCCCAGCATTTT. This sequence encodes CASSTWGSNQPQHF.

The count of this clone is one. This chain links TRBV5-1 with TRBJ2-5; no clear D. V was clipped by 2 bases and J by 2 bases, with 13 bases between them. The CDR3 is made up of 15 amino acids. Germline V gene lookup returns CDR1 SGHRS and CDR2 YFSETQ. The chain's CDR3 is CASSLVPRSQETQYF. The CDR3 DNA follows: TGCGCCAGCAGCTTAGTCCCCCGGTCACAAGAGACCCAGTACTTC. The complete variable domain, with remaining parts taken from reference TRBV5-1 and TRBJ2-5, reads KAGVTQTPRYLIKTRGQQVTLSCSPISGHRSVSWYQQTPGQGLQFLFEYFSETQRNKGNFPGRFSGRQFSNSRSEMNVSTLELGDSALYLCASSLVPRSQETQYFGPGTRLLVL.

The chain is built from TRBV21-1 and TRBJ2-7; the D call TRBD2 from the table was never checked on the DNA. TRBV21-1 is assigned pseudogene status. The CDR3 totals 14 residues. CDR3 residues: CASSNGDCRYEQYF. CDR3 nucleotides: TGTGCCAGCAGCAATGGGGACTGCAGATACGAGCAGTACTTC.

This clone occurred once. At one boundary the junction diverges from the germline segment, which might be a read error. The V and J genes are TRBV19 and TRBJ2-7, with a tentative D call TRBD1 (8 bases). The CDR3 is 17 residues long. CDR1 is LNHDA and CDR2 is SQIVND in the germline V gene (reference sequence). CDR3 protein: CASRIGEGQERLYEQYF. The CDR3 DNA follows: TGTGCCAGTAGAATAGGGGAGGGACAGGAGAGGCTTTACGAGCAGTACTTC.